This TCR beta chain was identified in a study of spatial heterogeneity in lung cancer. General study results and limits: Ubiquitous expanded tumor TCRs were observed in blood more at resection than follow-up.

Time point given: blood at routine non-recurrence follow-up after resection. Without sorting, whole RNA was sequenced from tumor, nontumor lung or frozen PBMC. This clonotype has only a few counts. Its antigen is unknown. Every individual TCR cDNA molecule carried its own unique molecular identifier, which allowed correction of PCR and sequencing errors. TCRdb itself ran the 5' RACE reads through MiXCR, one entry per CDR3 protein. The sample records around 98,000 distinct CDR3 sequences, just under 20% being singletons. The sequencing used PBMCs, collected at follow-up. This TCR was recovered from a male donor with early-stage non-small cell lung cancer.

The CDR3 here is CASSALREGTQYF. The CDR3 region has the DNA TGTGCCAGCAGTGCCTTGAGGGAGGGGACCCAGTACTTC. This chain joins TRBV2 and TRBJ2-5; 7 nucleotides match TRBD2. V was pared by 4 bases and J by 7 bases, with 6 bases of the junction left unmatched. CDR1 is SNHLY and CDR2 is FYNNEI in the germline V gene. CDR3 size: 13 residues.